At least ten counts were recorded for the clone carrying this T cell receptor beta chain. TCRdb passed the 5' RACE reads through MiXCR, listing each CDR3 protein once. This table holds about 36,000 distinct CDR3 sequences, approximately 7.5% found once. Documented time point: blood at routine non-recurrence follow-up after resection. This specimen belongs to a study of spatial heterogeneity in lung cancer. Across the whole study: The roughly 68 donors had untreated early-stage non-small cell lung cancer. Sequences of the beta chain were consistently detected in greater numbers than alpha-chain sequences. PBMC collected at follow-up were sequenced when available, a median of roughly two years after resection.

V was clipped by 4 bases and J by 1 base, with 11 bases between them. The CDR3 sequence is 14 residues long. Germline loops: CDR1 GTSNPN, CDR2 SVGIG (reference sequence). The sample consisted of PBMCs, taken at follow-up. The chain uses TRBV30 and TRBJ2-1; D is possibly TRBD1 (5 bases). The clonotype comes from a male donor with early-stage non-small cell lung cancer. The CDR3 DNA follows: TGTGCCTGGACCAGGGAATGGTCCTACAATGAGCAGTTCTTC. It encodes CAWTREWSYNEQFF.